This is a list of T cell receptor beta chains from one sample in a study of T cell repertoires in cytomegalovirus infection. TCRdb processed the reads anew with MiXCR; each CDR3 protein has one entry. The sample holds under 850,000 distinct CDR3 sequences, 35% to 45% seen once. Material for sequencing was PBMCs. The receptors stem from a human donor in good health (CMV status not recorded). Some clones in this sample may be carry-over from other donors' samples. Both conserved end residues are trimmed from each CDR3.

cdr3_aa: SVEGDRGGEQY; v_call: TRBV29-1
cdr3_aa: DSKSDSIRQETQY; v_call: TRBV19
cdr3_aa: ASSPGQGPGNTIY; v_call: TRBV11-3
cdr3_aa: ASSPTGVPLTEAF; v_call: TRBV28
cdr3_aa: ASSAGQISNQPQH; v_call: TRBV2
cdr3_aa: ASSLNDGAGAEAF; v_call: TRBV7-3
cdr3_aa: ASSLGLAGGGYEQY; v_call: TRBV14
cdr3_aa: ASSLNPPALAGGPRETQY; v_call: TRBV27
cdr3_aa: ASIQVVGREKLF; v_call: TRBV4-3
cdr3_aa: ASSPRATGELF; v_call: TRBV7-9
cdr3_aa: ASRRQAYNEQF; v_call: TRBV6-2/TRBV6-3
cdr3_aa: ASSSRAYSTGELF; v_call: TRBV27
cdr3_aa: ASTAGTGVKGGNQPQH; v_call: TRBV28
cdr3_aa: ASSLVAGGQRNEQF; v_call: TRBV7-2
cdr3_aa: ASSYAGQENSPLH; v_call: TRBV6-5
cdr3_aa: ASSSRQEAVHQGGETQY; v_call: TRBV28
cdr3_aa: ASSLLWRNTEAF; v_call: TRBV11-2
cdr3_aa: ASSLEGAGYNQPQH; v_call: TRBV7-6
cdr3_aa: ASGLVLNPGDSGNTIY; v_call: TRBV12-5
cdr3_aa: AWRTGGLNTEAF; v_call: TRBV30
cdr3_aa: ASSRTGGRSQPQH; v_call: TRBV28
cdr3_aa: ASSLRGKSGNTIY; v_call: TRBV19
cdr3_aa: ASNRGYNEQF; v_call: TRBV12-3/TRBV12-4
cdr3_aa: SARRGLAGDLEQY; v_call: TRBV20-1
cdr3_aa: ASSQRDLNTGELF; v_call: TRBV4-1
cdr3_aa: ASTHHRGNNYGYT; v_call: TRBV6-8
cdr3_aa: ASSIRRSYEQY; v_call: TRBV19
cdr3_aa: ASARELRYNEQF; v_call: TRBV28
cdr3_aa: ASSEGGTVYEQY; v_call: TRBV6-1
cdr3_aa: ASSRRRRTSQAETQY; v_call: TRBV5-6
cdr3_aa: ASRLGGLTEAF; v_call: TRBV12-3/TRBV12-4
cdr3_aa: ASSMQGGNTEAF; v_call: TRBV19
cdr3_aa: ASSSRRQGVADTQY; v_call: TRBV14
cdr3_aa: ASIRGAFADTQY; v_call: TRBV28
cdr3_aa: SARVRDRLGGYT; v_call: TRBV20-1
cdr3_aa: ASSLGGFSTNEKLF; v_call: TRBV7-6
cdr3_aa: ASSLDQGRETQY; v_call: TRBV5-4
cdr3_aa: ATSRDPGRSEEQF; v_call: TRBV15
cdr3_aa: ASSQQTSRAEAF; v_call: TRBV12-3/TRBV12-4
cdr3_aa: ASSPFRSEFYEQY; v_call: TRBV14
cdr3_aa: ASSSREPRNTEAF; v_call: TRBV7-4
cdr3_aa: ASSSDSSGQPQH; v_call: TRBV7-8
cdr3_aa: ASSIRLAGGLLGTQY; v_call: TRBV28
cdr3_aa: SARAGGRQTQY; v_call: TRBV20-1
cdr3_aa: ASSLELAGEEF; v_call: TRBV11-2
cdr3_aa: ASSPHSAGYPDGYT; v_call: TRBV12-3/TRBV12-4
cdr3_aa: ASSQGGSGRRSFYGYT; v_call: TRBV4-1
cdr3_aa: ASSLGSPGTGFREKLF; v_call: TRBV12-3/TRBV12-4
cdr3_aa: ASTIWAGIGTGELF; v_call: TRBV28
cdr3_aa: ASSVRPDSYNSPLH; v_call: TRBV9